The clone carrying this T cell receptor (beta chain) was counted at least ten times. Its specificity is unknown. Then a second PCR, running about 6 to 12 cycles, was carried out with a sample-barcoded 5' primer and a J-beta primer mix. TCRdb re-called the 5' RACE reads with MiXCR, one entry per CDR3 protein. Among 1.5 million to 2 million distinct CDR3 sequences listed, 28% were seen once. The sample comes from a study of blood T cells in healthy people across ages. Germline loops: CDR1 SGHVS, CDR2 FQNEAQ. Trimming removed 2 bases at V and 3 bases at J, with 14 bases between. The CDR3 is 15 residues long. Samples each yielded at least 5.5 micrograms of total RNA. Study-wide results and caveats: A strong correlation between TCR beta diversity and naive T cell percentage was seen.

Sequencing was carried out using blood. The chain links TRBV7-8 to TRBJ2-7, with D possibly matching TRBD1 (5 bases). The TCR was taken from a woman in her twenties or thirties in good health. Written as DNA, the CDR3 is TGTGCCAGCAGCTTAAGCCCCGACAGATTCTACGAGCAGTACTTC. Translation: CASSLSPDRFYEQYF.